Here is one T cell receptor (beta chain) with its context. TCRdb keeps only in-frame clones here, not all; method: immunoSEQ multiplex PCR. This table has some 76,000 clones, roughly 94% appearing once. This specimen belongs to a study of technical replicates of blood from a few donors. This CDR3 comprises 13 residues. Deletions cut 7 bases from V and 2 bases from J, with 12 bases between. Germline V lookup: CDR1 LGHNT, CDR2 FRNRAP. The V gene is TRBV12-5, the J gene TRBJ2-7, with D possibly TRBD2 on 6 matching bases. Input material: T cells isolated from PBMCs. This sequence was found in a human donor in good health. CDR3 bases: TGTGCTAGTGCCCCCGGGGGTCCCTACGAGCAGTACTTC. Translation gives CASAPGGPYEQYF.